These T cell receptor beta chains were read from a single sample in a study of Ad26.COV2.S vaccination and SARS-CoV-2 variants. Here immunoSEQ multiplex PCR was the method, and the copy in TCRdb shows in-frame clones only, minus some. The sample includes approximately 410,000 clones, over 75% seen only once; the top ten take around 3.6%. The starting material was peripheral blood, obtained in a trial of Ad26.COV2.S vaccine versus placebo. These receptors all stem from a person between 18 and 60 years old who received the Ad26.COV2.S COVID-19 vaccine or a placebo. Both conserved end residues are part of each CDR3. Fields, in order: J gene, V gene, CDR3 protein.

>TRBJ2-7|TRBV5-5
CASSQLQGPGIYEQYF
>TRBJ2-3|TRBV9
CASSQLAGGSTDTQYF
>TRBJ1-2|TRBV7-2
CASTFRVKNHGYTF
>TRBJ2-5|TRBV30
CAWGVTMGETQYF
>TRBJ1-5|TRBV4-1
CASSQDGAGGVNQPQHF
>TRBJ1-6|TRBV14
CASSQAPLSPLHF
>TRBJ2-7|TRBV7-2
CASSPRLFSYEQYF
>TRBJ2-1|TRBV7-9
CASSPGTGVQGGEQFF
>TRBJ2-1|TRBV27
CASSSRDRGLDEQFF
>TRBJ2-7|TRBV7-2
CASSLEALAGGTYEQYF
>TRBJ2-3|TRBV28
CASSLLRTGIPDTQYF
>TRBJ2-5|TRBV5-6
CASSFDTTRETQYF
>TRBJ2-7|TRBV7-2
CASSRGPPRAGNEQYF
>TRBJ1-2|TRBV7-9
CASSLGRQLYPYGYTF
>TRBJ2-2|TRBV9
CASSVTTYGTGELFF
>TRBJ1-5|TRBV28
CASSFFSGTPQNQPQHF
>TRBJ2-7|TRBV2
CASGLYFEQYF